A selection of T cell receptor beta chains follows, all from one sample in a study of cytomegalovirus exposure and HLA in healthy donors. Assay: immunoSEQ multiplex PCR; the TCRdb copy retains only in-frame clones and omits some. The data hold about 200,000 clones, with roughly 80% observed a single time. Input material: PBMCs. These TCRs come from a girl aged 5-17 years in good health and CMV-seronegative. Each CDR3 is given with its conserved first and last residue. The order of the fields is D gene, J gene, V gene, clone size, CDR3 DNA, CDR3 protein. A D gene is named only where the DNA matches it firmly. The size field is filled for only some rows; it gives once, few, many or a size class.

.,TRBJ2-7,TRBV6-1,.,TGTGCCAGCAGTGAAGCGAACCGGGATCGTGCGTACGAGCAGTACTTC,CASSEANRDRAYEQYF
.,TRBJ1-2,TRBV7-9,.,TGTGCCAGCAGCTTAATAGGCGGAAATGGCTACACCTTC,CASSLIGGNGYTF
TRBD2,TRBJ2-7,TRBV5-1,.,TGCGCCAGCAGCCTCGGGACTAGCGGGGGGCCCTACGAGCAGTACTTC,CASSLGTSGGPYEQYF
.,TRBJ2-7,TRBV5-5,.,TGTGCCAGCAGCTTGGCGTCAGCGGGCTACGAGCAGTACTTC,CASSLASAGYEQYF
.,TRBJ1-4,TRBV2,.,TGTGCCAGCCGACTGCTCCCGGGGGAAAAACTGTTTTTT,CASRLLPGEKLFF
TRBD1,TRBJ1-2,TRBV10-3,.,TGTGCCATCAGTGAGTCTGGGGCGGGACAGGGGGCAGGAGGCTACACCTTC,CAISESGAGQGAGGYTF
.,TRBJ1-4,TRBV7-2,.,TGTGCCAGCAGCTTAGTTCATACTTCCTATGAAAAACTGTTTTTT,CASSLVHTSYEKLFF
TRBD1,TRBJ2-7,TRBV29-1,.,TGCAGCGTTGAAATGGGACAGGGGGTATTCTACGAGCAGTACTTC,CSVEMGQGVFYEQYF
.,TRBJ1-2,TRBV19,.,TGTGCCAGTAGTATAGTTAGGACAGACCTCCGAAACTATGGCTACACCTTC,CASSIVRTDLRNYGYTF
TRBD1,TRBJ1-2,TRBV6-5,.,TGTGCCAGCAGTTCTGGATTCAGGGGGCGCGGCTATGGCTACACCTTC,CASSSGFRGRGYGYTF
.,TRBJ1-1,TRBV5-1,few,TGCGCCAGCAGCTTGGTGGTTGGCCCCACTGAAGCTTTCTTT,CASSLVVGPTEAFF
.,TRBJ2-5,TRBV6-5,.,TGTGCCAGCAGTTCTTTGTCCCACCTGGAGGAGACCCAGTACTTC,CASSSLSHLEETQYF
TRBD2,TRBJ2-3,TRBV18,.,TGTGCCAGCTCACCCACTTTGACTAGCGGGAGAACAGATACGCAGTATTTT,CASSPTLTSGRTDTQYF
TRBD1,TRBJ2-7,TRBV7-6,.,TGTGCCAGCACCCCGACAGGGACCCCCTACGAGCAGTACTTC,CASTPTGTPYEQYF
.,TRBJ1-1,TRBV9,.,TGTGCCAGCAGCTACCACGGGGGGTTTGCTGAAGCTTTCTTT,CASSYHGGFAEAFF
TRBD2,TRBJ2-1,TRBV16,.,TGTGCCAGCACCACGGGGGGGGGACTCTCCTACAATGAGCAGTTCTTC,CASTTGGGLSYNEQFF
TRBD1,TRBJ1-2,TRBV4-2,.,TGTGCCAGCAGCCCCTTGGGAGAGGGGGCAAAGTCCGGTGGCTACACCTTC,CASSPLGEGAKSGGYTF
.,TRBJ1-2,TRBV18,.,TGTGCCAGCTCACCAATGATTCCCACAGGGTCGGTCTATGGCTACACCTTC,CASSPMIPTGSVYGYTF
TRBD1,TRBJ2-6,TRBV7-9,.,TGTGCCAGCAGCCGGGTAAGGGGGGGACAGGGACTTGGGGCCAACGTCCTGACTTTC,CASSRVRGGQGLGANVLTF
.,TRBJ1-5,TRBV6-5,.,TGTGCCAGCAGTTCCAGACAGGGCAATCAGCCCCAGCATTTT,CASSSRQGNQPQHF
TRBD2,TRBJ2-3,TRBV5-1,.,TGCGCCAGCAGCTTGGCACTGATAGCGGGGCCCACAGATACGCAGTATTTT,CASSLALIAGPTDTQYF
.,TRBJ2-6,TRBV5-1,.,TGCGCCAGCAGCCAGGGAGGGGGGGCTGGGGCCAACGTCCTGACTTTC,CASSQGGGAGANVLTF
TRBD1,TRBJ2-7,TRBV5-4,.,TGTGCCAGCAGCTTGGGAACAGGGGGCGGGCGGGAGCAGTACTTC,CASSLGTGGGREQYF
.,TRBJ1-4,TRBV28,.,TGTGCCAGTACGCAGGGCGCGACAAATGAAAAACTGTTTTTT,CASTQGATNEKLFF
TRBD2,TRBJ2-2,TRBV5-1,.,TGCGCCAGCGGAGGACTAGCGGGAGTTACCGGGGAGCTGTTTTTT,CASGGLAGVTGELFF
.,TRBJ2-3,TRBV28,.,TGTGCCAGCATCCTGTCAACTCGGACTAGCACAGATACGCAGTATTTT,CASILSTRTSTDTQYF
TRBD1,TRBJ1-4,TRBV6-5,once,TGTGCCAGCAGAGACCCAGGGGGCTTTGCTGAAAAACTGTTTTTT,CASRDPGGFAEKLFF
.,TRBJ1-5,TRBV7-9,.,TGTGCCAGCAGCTTGAGCCAAGAGCCCCAGCATTTT,CASSLSQEPQHF
TRBD1,TRBJ1-6,TRBV7-2,.,TGTGCCAGCAGCTCTCGGACAGGTGGAGTTTCACCCCTCCACTTT,CASSSRTGGVSPLHF
.,TRBJ1-4,TRBV28,.,TGTGCCAGCAGTTCCCGGGAAAAACTGTTTTTT,CASSSREKLFF
.,TRBJ2-7,TRBV6-6,.,TGTGCCAGCAGTAATCGGGGTGAGTGGGACGAGCAGTACTTC,CASSNRGEWDEQYF
.,TRBJ1-2,TRBV4-1,.,TGCGCCAGCAGCCAATCTCAGGGGAGTGGCTACACCTTC,CASSQSQGSGYTF
.,TRBJ2-7,TRBV5-1,.,TGCGCCAGCAGCCTTAGAAACTCCTACGAGCAGTACTTC,CASSLRNSYEQYF
.,TRBJ2-1,TRBV7-3,.,TGTGCCAGCAGCTCTAGGGGGAGAAACAATGAGCAGTTCTTC,CASSSRGRNNEQFF
TRBD1,TRBJ2-2,TRBV28,.,TGTGCCAGCAGTACCCCGGGACAGGGTCGGTCGGTCACCGGGGAGCTGTTTTTT,CASSTPGQGRSVTGELFF
TRBD1,TRBJ1-1,TRBV11-2,.,TGTGCCAGCAGCTTGAGGGGGCCTGGCGGGGCTCCTATGACTGAAGCTTTCTTT,CASSLRGPGGAPMTEAFF
.,TRBJ1-3,TRBV5-6,.,TGTGCCAGCAGTCGACGGAGCTCTGGAAACACCATATATTTT,CASSRRSSGNTIYF
TRBD1,TRBJ1-1,TRBV6-5,few,TGTGCCAGCGGACAGGGCCAAGGTACTGAAGCTTTCTTT,CASGQGQGTEAFF
.,TRBJ2-1,TRBV12-5,.,TGTGCTAGTGGAGGGGGTGATGAGCAGTTCTTC,CASGGGDEQFF
.,TRBJ2-5,TRBV9,.,TGTGCCAGCAGCGCGACTGCTCTCCAAGAGACCCAGTACTTC,CASSATALQETQYF
.,TRBJ1-5,TRBV7-2,.,TGTGCCAGCAGCTTCGATGACTTAGGGACACAGAATCAGCCCCAGCATTTT,CASSFDDLGTQNQPQHF
TRBD1,TRBJ1-1,TRBV6-5,.,TGTGCCAGCAAGGTGGGAACCGGGACAGCCGCTTTCTTT,CASKVGTGTAAFF
TRBD1,TRBJ2-5,TRBV14,.,TGTGCCAGCAGCCAAGTCCGAGGGGGCCCTCTGTACCAAGAGACCCAGTACTTC,CASSQVRGGPLYQETQYF
.,TRBJ2-3,TRBV11-2,.,TGTGCCAGCACCGCTGAGAGAAACCCTAGCACAGATACGCAGTATTTT,CASTAERNPSTDTQYF
TRBD1,TRBJ1-2,TRBV30,.,TGTGCCTGTCAACCGGGACAGGATTCCTATGGCTACACCTTC,CACQPGQDSYGYTF
TRBD2,TRBJ2-1,TRBV4-3,.,TGCGCCAGCAGCCAAGAGGGCGGCGGGGGGATTCTTGTCTTC,CASSQEGGGGILVF
.,TRBJ1-5,TRBV7-9,.,TGTTCCAGCAGCCTTTATAGTCAGCCCCAGCATTTT,CSSSLYSQPQHF
TRBD1,TRBJ1-2,TRBV6-1,.,TGTGCCAGCGTTTCGCGGACAGGGAATGGCTACACCTTC,CASVSRTGNGYTF
TRBD1,TRBJ1-1,TRBV18,few,TGTGCCAGCTCATCCACAGGGGGAGCGAAAGCTTTCTTT,CASSSTGGAKAFF
.,TRBJ2-7,TRBV6-6,.,TGTGCCAGCAGCCGCGCCAGGGTTGACGAGCAGTACTTC,CASSRARVDEQYF
TRBD2,TRBJ2-5,TRBV7-2,.,TGTGCCAGCAGTAGCGGACTAGCGGGGGCTATGGAGACCCAGTACTTC,CASSSGLAGAMETQYF
.,TRBJ2-3,TRBV2,.,TGTGCCAGCAGTGTGGGCAGGGCTGGGACAGATACGCAGTATTTT,CASSVGRAGTDTQYF
.,TRBJ1-1,TRBV7-2,.,TGTGCCAGCAGCTTAGGGACAGTTAACACTGAAGCTTTCTTT,CASSLGTVNTEAFF
TRBD1,TRBJ1-2,TRBV28,.,TGTGCCAGCAGACCTGGCACAGGGGATAGTTACGGCTACACCTTC,CASRPGTGDSYGYTF
.,TRBJ2-4,TRBV14,.,TGTGCCAGCAGCCAAACAGGAATAAAGGCTAACATTCAGTACTTC,CASSQTGIKANIQYF
.,TRBJ1-5,TRBV27,.,TGTGCCAGCAGTTTAGTAGGCAGGACAAATCAGCCCCAGCATTTT,CASSLVGRTNQPQHF